These T cell receptor beta chains were read from a single sample in a study of blood T cell repertoires in COVID-19. This table comes from immunoSEQ multiplex PCR, and its TCRdb copy is limited to in-frame clones, with some not included. The repertoire includes roughly 430,000 clones, roughly 88% of them detected once, and roughly 1.9% sits in the top ten. Sequences were obtained from PBMCs or T cells enriched from blood (not recorded which). Source of these receptors: a woman aged 40 to 55 with acute COVID-19. Each CDR3 is given with its conserved first and last residue. The D gene is left open where the match is weak. The size of a clone is reported for some rows only, either as once, few or many, or as a class for expanded clones.

D: NA
size: NA
V: TRBV5-1
J: TRBJ1-2
DNA: TGCGCCAGCACCACCGGGGGAGGGGGTGACTATGGCTACACCTTC
CDR3: CASTTGGGGDYGYTF

D: TRBD2
size: NA
V: TRBV5-1
J: TRBJ2-3
DNA: TGCGCCAGCAGCTTGGGGACTAGCGGGGGAAAATACACAGATACGCAGTATTTT
CDR3: CASSLGTSGGKYTDTQYF

D: TRBD1
size: NA
V: TRBV29-1
J: TRBJ2-3
DNA: TGCAGCGTTGAAGATCCAACAGGGGGAATCACGGATACGCAGTATTTT
CDR3: CSVEDPTGGITDTQYF

D: NA
size: NA
V: TRBV5-1
J: TRBJ2-7
DNA: TGCGCCAGCAGCTTCAGGGGAGTAGGGTACGAGCAGTACTTC
CDR3: CASSFRGVGYEQYF

D: NA
size: NA
V: TRBV15
J: TRBJ2-3
DNA: TGTGCCACCAGCAGAGTTCGGGCAGATACGCAGTATTTT
CDR3: CATSRVRADTQYF

D: NA
size: NA
V: TRBV5-1
J: TRBJ2-1
DNA: TGCGCCAGCAGCTTGGGTACTAGAATTCCCTACAATGAGCAGTTCTTC
CDR3: CASSLGTRIPYNEQFF

D: TRBD1
size: NA
V: TRBV5-6
J: TRBJ1-6
DNA: TGTGCCAGCAGCGATAAATGGACAGGCAATTCACCCCTCCACTTT
CDR3: CASSDKWTGNSPLHF

D: NA
size: many
V: TRBV7-9
J: TRBJ1-1
DNA: TGTGCCAGCAGCGCGACAGTTGAAGCTTTCTTT
CDR3: CASSATVEAFF

D: TRBD1
size: once
V: TRBV25-1
J: TRBJ1-4
DNA: TGTGCCAGCAGTGCCACCAGACAGGGGAACAGTCAAAAACTGTTTTTT
CDR3: CASSATRQGNSQKLFF

D: TRBD1
size: NA
V: TRBV7-8
J: TRBJ1-4
DNA: TGTGCCAGCAGCTCTGACAGGGCTGCTAATGAAAAACTGTTTTTT
CDR3: CASSSDRAANEKLFF

D: NA
size: NA
V: TRBV2
J: TRBJ2-3
DNA: TGTGCCAGCAATTTCAGGTCAGATACGCAGTATTTT
CDR3: CASNFRSDTQYF

D: TRBD1
size: NA
V: TRBV7-9
J: TRBJ2-7
DNA: TGTGCCAGCAGCGGCAGAGGGACAGGGACCGAGCAGTACTTC
CDR3: CASSGRGTGTEQYF

D: NA
size: NA
V: TRBV15
J: TRBJ2-7
DNA: TGTGCCACCAGCAGAACTCTAGGGGCAGACTACGAGCAGTACTTC
CDR3: CATSRTLGADYEQYF

D: NA
size: NA
V: TRBV9
J: TRBJ1-2
DNA: TGTGCCAGCAGCGTACCTCGCACAGGGACCTCATATGGCTACACCTTC
CDR3: CASSVPRTGTSYGYTF

D: NA
size: NA
V: TRBV2
J: TRBJ1-1
DNA: TGTGCCAGCGGTGCGGATAGCGGGACTGAAGCTTTCTTT
CDR3: CASGADSGTEAFF

D: NA
size: NA
V: TRBV7-9
J: TRBJ2-1
DNA: TGTGCCAGCAGCTCTCGACAGGGACTCGATGAGCAGTTCTTC
CDR3: CASSSRQGLDEQFF

D: TRBD1
size: NA
V: TRBV27
J: TRBJ1-6
DNA: TGTGCCAGCAGTCCCCGGCAGGGGGGTTCACCCCTCCACTTT
CDR3: CASSPRQGGSPLHF

D: TRBD1
size: NA
V: TRBV11-2
J: TRBJ2-7
DNA: TGTGCCAGCAGCTTAGATCTCACAGGGGGCGACGAGCAGTACTTC
CDR3: CASSLDLTGGDEQYF

D: TRBD1
size: many
V: TRBV19
J: TRBJ1-5
DNA: TGTGCCAGTAAGCAAGGGGGCAGGGACCATCAGCCCCAGCATTTT
CDR3: CASKQGGRDHQPQHF

D: NA
size: NA
V: TRBV30
J: TRBJ1-2
DNA: TGTGCCTGGAGTCGGGGTACGGATGGCTACACCTTC
CDR3: CAWSRGTDGYTF

D: TRBD1
size: NA
V: TRBV12-3/TRBV12-4
J: TRBJ1-2
DNA: TGTGCCAGCAGACAGGGGACTAACTATGGCTACACCTTC
CDR3: CASRQGTNYGYTF

D: TRBD1
size: NA
V: TRBV6-4
J: TRBJ1-2
DNA: TGTGCCAGCAGGGGGACAGTCCTTGGCTACACCTTC
CDR3: CASRGTVLGYTF

D: TRBD1
size: NA
V: TRBV5-1
J: TRBJ2-7
DNA: TGCGCCAGCAGCTTGGCCGGGACAGGTGCCTACGAGCAGTACTTC
CDR3: CASSLAGTGAYEQYF

D: TRBD1
size: once
V: TRBV2
J: TRBJ1-2
DNA: TGTGCCAGCAGTGAGGACAGGAGGTATGGCTACACCTTC
CDR3: CASSEDRRYGYTF

D: NA
size: NA
V: TRBV29-1
J: TRBJ1-2
DNA: TGCAGCGTTGGTAGGGGCGACTATGGCTACACCTTC
CDR3: CSVGRGDYGYTF

D: TRBD2
size: NA
V: TRBV11-2
J: TRBJ2-3
DNA: TGTGCCAGCAGCTTCCCGACTAGCGGGGCCCGCCTAAGCACAGATACGCAGTATTTT
CDR3: CASSFPTSGARLSTDTQYF

D: NA
size: NA
V: TRBV30
J: TRBJ1-1
DNA: TGTGCCTGGAGTGAGGGGTTAAACACTGAAGCTTTCTTT
CDR3: CAWSEGLNTEAFF

D: TRBD1
size: NA
V: TRBV2
J: TRBJ1-5
DNA: TGTGCCAGCAGTCGGGACAGTCGCAATCAGCCCCAGCATTTT
CDR3: CASSRDSRNQPQHF

D: NA
size: NA
V: TRBV5-1
J: TRBJ2-6
DNA: TGCGCCAGCAGTCCAGCGGTTAGCTCTGGGGCCAACGTCCTGACTTTC
CDR3: CASSPAVSSGANVLTF

D: NA
size: NA
V: TRBV20-1
J: TRBJ1-2
DNA: TGCAGTGCTAGTAAGGGAACACCGGGGGGCTACACCTTC
CDR3: CSASKGTPGGYTF

D: NA
size: NA
V: TRBV24-1
J: TRBJ1-6
DNA: TGTGCCACCAGCAGCGGACAGCCTTCACCCCTCCACTTT
CDR3: CATSSGQPSPLHF

D: TRBD1
size: NA
V: TRBV10-3
J: TRBJ1-5
DNA: TGTGCCACTCACAGGGGAGGAAGCAATCAGCCCCAGCATTTT
CDR3: CATHRGGSNQPQHF

D: NA
size: NA
V: TRBV5-6
J: TRBJ2-5
DNA: TGTGCCAGCAGCTCAGAAACAGGGTTCGAAGAGACCCAGTACTTC
CDR3: CASSSETGFEETQYF

D: TRBD1
size: NA
V: TRBV7-6
J: TRBJ2-1
DNA: TGTGCCAGCAGCTTAAGGACAGGGGTGCGCAATGAGCAGTTCTTC
CDR3: CASSLRTGVRNEQFF

D: NA
size: NA
V: TRBV12-5
J: TRBJ1-1
DNA: TGTGCTAGTGCCACCGAGACAGCCGCGGCTTTCTTT
CDR3: CASATETAAAFF

D: TRBD1
size: NA
V: TRBV18
J: TRBJ2-7
DNA: TGTGCCAGCTCACCAAGTGGACAGGGGGCGGTTGAGCAGTACTTC
CDR3: CASSPSGQGAVEQYF

D: TRBD1
size: NA
V: TRBV14
J: TRBJ1-1
DNA: TGTGCCAGCAGCCAAGATCCAGGGGGGAACACTGAAGCTTTCTTT
CDR3: CASSQDPGGNTEAFF

D: TRBD1
size: NA
V: TRBV5-4
J: TRBJ1-4
DNA: TGTGCCAGCAGGCGACAGGGGGTCGGAGAAAAACTGTTTTTT
CDR3: CASRRQGVGEKLFF

D: TRBD1
size: NA
V: TRBV7-9
J: TRBJ1-4
DNA: TGTGCCAGCAGCTTTCAGGGGGCGGAAAAACTGTTTTTT
CDR3: CASSFQGAEKLFF

D: TRBD1
size: once
V: TRBV5-1
J: TRBJ1-1
DNA: TGCGCCAGCAGCGAAAGACAGGGGAGAAACACTGAAGCTTTCTTT
CDR3: CASSERQGRNTEAFF

D: NA
size: NA
V: TRBV7-2
J: TRBJ2-3
DNA: TGTGCCAGCAGCCGGGGACTTAACACAGATACGCAGTATTTT
CDR3: CASSRGLNTDTQYF

D: NA
size: NA
V: TRBV7-8
J: TRBJ2-2
DNA: TGTGCCAGCAGCTTAGAGCCAGGGACCGGGGAGCTGTTTTTT
CDR3: CASSLEPGTGELFF

D: NA
size: NA
V: TRBV13
J: TRBJ1-2
DNA: TGTGCCAGCAGAGATAAAGGGGGTCCGTATGGCTACACCTTC
CDR3: CASRDKGGPYGYTF

D: TRBD1
size: few
V: TRBV2
J: TRBJ2-5
DNA: TGTGCCAGCAGTTCGGACAGGAACCAAGAGACCCAGTACTTC
CDR3: CASSSDRNQETQYF

D: NA
size: NA
V: TRBV3-1/TRBV3-2
J: TRBJ2-1
DNA: TGTGCCAGCAGCCGACAGCCCAATGAGCAGTTCTTC
CDR3: CASSRQPNEQFF

D: NA
size: NA
V: TRBV5-4
J: TRBJ1-4
DNA: TGTGCCAGCAGCCAGGGAGGGGACGGTGAAAAACTGTTTTTT
CDR3: CASSQGGDGEKLFF

D: TRBD1
size: once
V: TRBV2
J: TRBJ1-5
DNA: TGTGCCAGCAGCCCCCGGGGGACAGGGGTACAGCCCCAGCATTTT
CDR3: CASSPRGTGVQPQHF

D: NA
size: NA
V: TRBV7-2
J: TRBJ2-6
DNA: TGTGCCAGCAGCAAAATCCCGGGATCTGGGGCCAACGTCCTGACTTTC
CDR3: CASSKIPGSGANVLTF

D: NA
size: NA
V: TRBV27
J: TRBJ1-2
DNA: TGTGCCAGCAGAAAACAGGCGCTAGGGTATGGCTACACCTTC
CDR3: CASRKQALGYGYTF

D: TRBD2
size: NA
V: TRBV15
J: TRBJ2-1
DNA: TGTGCCACCGGGACTAGATCCTACAATGAGCAGTTCTTC
CDR3: CATGTRSYNEQFF

D: NA
size: NA
V: TRBV6-5
J: TRBJ2-7
DNA: TGTGCCAGCAGTTACGGGCTCAGCTCCTACGAGCAGTACTTC
CDR3: CASSYGLSSYEQYF

D: TRBD2
size: NA
V: TRBV7-9
J: TRBJ2-2
DNA: TGTGCCAGCAGGGGAGGGGACACCGGGGAGCTGTTTTTT
CDR3: CASRGGDTGELFF